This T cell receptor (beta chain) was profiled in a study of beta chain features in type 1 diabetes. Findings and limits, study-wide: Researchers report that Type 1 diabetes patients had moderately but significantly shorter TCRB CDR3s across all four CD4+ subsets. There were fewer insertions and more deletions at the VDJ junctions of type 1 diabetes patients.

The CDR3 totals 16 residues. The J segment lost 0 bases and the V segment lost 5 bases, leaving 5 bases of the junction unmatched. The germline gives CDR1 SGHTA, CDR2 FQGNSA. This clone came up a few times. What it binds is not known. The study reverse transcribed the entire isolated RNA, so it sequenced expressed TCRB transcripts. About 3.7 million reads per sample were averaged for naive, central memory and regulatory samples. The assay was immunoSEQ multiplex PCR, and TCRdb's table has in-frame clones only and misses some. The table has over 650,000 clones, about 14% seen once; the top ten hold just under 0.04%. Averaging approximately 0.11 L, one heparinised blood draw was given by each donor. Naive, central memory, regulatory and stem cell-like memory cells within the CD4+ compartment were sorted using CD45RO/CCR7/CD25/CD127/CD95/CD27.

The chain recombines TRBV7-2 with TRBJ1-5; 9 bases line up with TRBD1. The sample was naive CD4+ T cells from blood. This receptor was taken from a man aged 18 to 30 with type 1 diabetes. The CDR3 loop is CASSIQGAYSNQPQHF. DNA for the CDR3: TGTGCCAGCAGCATACAGGGGGCGTATAGCAATCAGCCCCAGCATTTT.